A selection of T cell receptor beta chains follows, all from one sample in a study of technical replicates of blood from a few donors. The table came from immunoSEQ multiplex PCR; TCRdb's copy has only in-frame clones and leaves some out. The sample consists of some 76,000 clones, approximately 98% of them appearing once. Material for sequencing was T cells isolated from PBMCs. These receptors all come from a human donor in good health. The CDR3 runs from the conserved cysteine through the conserved F or W. The D gene is left open where the match is weak. Size is omitted from some rows. Given values are once, few, many or a class for expanded clones.

DNA: TGCGCCAGCAGCCAAGTGGTTCCGGAGCGTGAGCAGTTCTTC
CDR3: CASSQVVPEREQFF
D: .
V: TRBV4-1
size: .
J: TRBJ2-1

DNA: TGTGCCAGCAGCTTGGGACTTACTGCTTACAATGAGCAGTTCTTC
CDR3: CASSLGLTAYNEQFF
D: .
V: TRBV5-4
size: .
J: TRBJ2-1

DNA: TGCGCCAGCAGCCTTGCAGGGGTATCCTACGAGCAGTACTTC
CDR3: CASSLAGVSYEQYF
D: .
V: TRBV5-1
size: .
J: TRBJ2-7

DNA: TGTGCCAGTAGGGAAGAGGTCAGAGAAGCTTTCTTT
CDR3: CASREEVREAFF
D: .
V: TRBV19
size: once
J: TRBJ1-1

DNA: TGTGCCAGTACGGGGGGATCGTTCTACGAGCAGTACTTC
CDR3: CASTGGSFYEQYF
D: TRBD2
V: TRBV19
size: once
J: TRBJ2-7

DNA: TGCAGCGTTGCAGGACACACGGAGACCCAGTACTTC
CDR3: CSVAGHTETQYF
D: .
V: TRBV29-1
size: .
J: TRBJ2-5

DNA: TGTGCCAGCAGTTCGATCGACAGGGGGATCTCGAGCTCCTACAATGAGCAGTTCTTC
CDR3: CASSSIDRGISSSYNEQFF
D: TRBD1
V: TRBV27
size: once
J: TRBJ2-1

DNA: TGTGCCAGTAGTACCACAGGGCAGGAGCAGCCCCAGCATTTT
CDR3: CASSTTGQEQPQHF
D: .
V: TRBV19
size: .
J: TRBJ1-5

DNA: TGCGCCAGCAGCCGAAGCGTGGAGGGTAACAATGAGCAGTTCTTC
CDR3: CASSRSVEGNNEQFF
D: .
V: TRBV5-1
size: .
J: TRBJ2-1

DNA: TGTGCCAGCAGTGGGTCTATTGAGGGGGTAGGCTATGGCTACACCTTC
CDR3: CASSGSIEGVGYGYTF
D: .
V: TRBV2
size: .
J: TRBJ1-2

DNA: TGTGCCAGCAGCGTAGGTGGCTCAACGTGGGAGACCCAGTACTTC
CDR3: CASSVGGSTWETQYF
D: .
V: TRBV9
size: .
J: TRBJ2-5

DNA: TGTGCCAGCAGCTTCCTAGGTGACAATGAGCAGTTCTTC
CDR3: CASSFLGDNEQFF
D: .
V: TRBV7-3
size: .
J: TRBJ2-1

DNA: TGTGCCAGCAGCATACAGGGGGCCCGGGAGACCCAGTACTTC
CDR3: CASSIQGARETQYF
D: TRBD1
V: TRBV7-2
size: once
J: TRBJ2-5

DNA: TGCGCCAGCAGCCCCTTCTTAGGGACAGGGACGTACGAGCAGTACTTC
CDR3: CASSPFLGTGTYEQYF
D: TRBD1
V: TRBV4-3
size: .
J: TRBJ2-7

DNA: TGTGCCAGCAGCTTAGGGAGCGGGAGTGCGGGGGAGCTGTTTTTT
CDR3: CASSLGSGSAGELFF
D: TRBD2
V: TRBV7-8
size: .
J: TRBJ2-2

DNA: TGTGCCAGCAGCCCCGGACTAGCGGGAGCCATGTACTTC
CDR3: CASSPGLAGAMYF
D: TRBD2
V: TRBV9
size: .
J: TRBJ2-7

DNA: TGTGCCAGTGGGGTTACAGGGGGAAACAATGAGCAGTTCTTC
CDR3: CASGVTGGNNEQFF
D: TRBD1
V: TRBV19
size: .
J: TRBJ2-1

DNA: TGTGCCAGCAGTGAAGGTCACAGCCTTTTCTCCTACGAGCAGTACTTC
CDR3: CASSEGHSLFSYEQYF
D: .
V: TRBV6-1
size: once
J: TRBJ2-7

DNA: TGTGCCTGGAGTTTGGCGGAGAGCTCCTACAATGAGCAGTTCTTC
CDR3: CAWSLAESSYNEQFF
D: .
V: TRBV30
size: .
J: TRBJ2-1

DNA: TGTGCCAGCAGCTTACGAGGGGGAGAGACAGATACGCAGTATTTT
CDR3: CASSLRGGETDTQYF
D: .
V: TRBV7-8
size: .
J: TRBJ2-3

DNA: TGTGCCAGCAGTGAAGGACAGAATTCTGGAAACACCATATATTTT
CDR3: CASSEGQNSGNTIYF
D: .
V: TRBV6-1
size: .
J: TRBJ1-3

DNA: TGTGCCAGCAGCTTAGAGGAGAGAATGGATACTGAAGCTTTCTTT
CDR3: CASSLEERMDTEAFF
D: .
V: TRBV7-8
size: .
J: TRBJ1-1

DNA: TGTGCCAGCAGCACGTGGGACAGGGGGCCCCATGGCTACGAGCAGTACTTC
CDR3: CASSTWDRGPHGYEQYF
D: TRBD1
V: TRBV7-9
size: .
J: TRBJ2-7

DNA: TGCAGCGTTGAATATGGAAACACCATATATTTT
CDR3: CSVEYGNTIYF
D: .
V: TRBV29-1
size: .
J: TRBJ1-3

DNA: TGTGCCAGTAGCAAACCGGGACTCAACTATGGCTACACCTTC
CDR3: CASSKPGLNYGYTF
D: .
V: TRBV19
size: .
J: TRBJ1-2

DNA: TGTGCCAGCAGCTTAGCCTCGGGAACTCCAATAGCCAAAAACATTCAGTACTTC
CDR3: CASSLASGTPIAKNIQYF
D: .
V: TRBV7-8
size: .
J: TRBJ2-4

DNA: TGTGCCAGCAGTCAGGGGTCGGAGACCCAGTACTTC
CDR3: CASSQGSETQYF
D: .
V: TRBV6-5
size: .
J: TRBJ2-5

DNA: TGTGCCAGCTCAGTGGACAGGGGGGAACATGGTGATGGCTACACCTTC
CDR3: CASSVDRGEHGDGYTF
D: TRBD1
V: TRBV18
size: .
J: TRBJ1-2

DNA: TGTGCCAGCAGCTTAGGTTGGGAGGGTCACATTCAGTACTTC
CDR3: CASSLGWEGHIQYF
D: TRBD2
V: TRBV11-3
size: once
J: TRBJ2-4

DNA: TGCGCCAGCAGCTCTCCGGGCCTCGGAGGCAAAAACATTCAGTACTTC
CDR3: CASSSPGLGGKNIQYF
D: .
V: TRBV5-1
size: .
J: TRBJ2-4

DNA: TGTGCCAGCAGCCAAGGGCTGGAGGGTTGGGAGCAGTACTTC
CDR3: CASSQGLEGWEQYF
D: .
V: TRBV4-2
size: once
J: TRBJ2-7